This T cell receptor (gamma chain) was identified during a study of gammadelta T cells in human blood. Study-wide results and caveats: Microbial exposure appeared to drive polyclonal γδ T cell expansion after birth.

TCRdb reanalysed the RT-PCR reads via CATT. The table shows roughly 430 gamma-chain clones, with 13% occurring only once. This clone is large within its sample. As yet, its antigen is unknown. CDR1 and CDR2 (germline): GITISATS, ISYDGTV (reference sequence). After removal of 3 bases from V and 7 bases from J, the junction contained 3 bases not matched to a gene. The CDR3 is 15 residues long. Sequenced sample: Vgamma9Vdelta2 gamma-delta T cells from adult blood. V gene TRGV9 combines with J gene TRGJP. The source is a human donor. CDR3 in DNA: TGTGCCTTGTGGGAGATGGAGTTGGGCAAAAAAATCAAGGTATTT. The encoded protein is CALWEMELGKKIKVF.